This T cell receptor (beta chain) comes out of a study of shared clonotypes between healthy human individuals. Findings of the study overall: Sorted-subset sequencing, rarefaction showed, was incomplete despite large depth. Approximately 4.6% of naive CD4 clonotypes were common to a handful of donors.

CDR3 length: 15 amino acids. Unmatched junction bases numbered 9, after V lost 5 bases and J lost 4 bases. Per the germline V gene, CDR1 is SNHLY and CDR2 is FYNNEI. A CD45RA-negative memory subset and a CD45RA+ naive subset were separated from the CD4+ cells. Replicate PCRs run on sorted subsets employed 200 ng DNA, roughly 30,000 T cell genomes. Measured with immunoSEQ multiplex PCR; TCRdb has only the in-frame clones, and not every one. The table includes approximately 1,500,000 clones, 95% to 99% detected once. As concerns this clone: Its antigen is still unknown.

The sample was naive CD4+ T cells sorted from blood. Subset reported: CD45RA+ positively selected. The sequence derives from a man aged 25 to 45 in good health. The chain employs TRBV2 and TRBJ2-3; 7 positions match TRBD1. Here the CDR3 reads CASSNDRVGSDTQYF. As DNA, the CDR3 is TGTGCCAGCAGTAATGACAGGGTGGGGTCAGATACGCAGTATTTT. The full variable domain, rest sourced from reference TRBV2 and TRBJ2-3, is EPEVTQTPSHQVTQMGQEVILRCVPISNHLYFYWYRQILGQKVEFLVSFYNNEISEKSEIFDDQFSVERPDGSNFTLKIRSTKLEDSAMYFCASSNDRVGSDTQYFGPGTRLTVL.